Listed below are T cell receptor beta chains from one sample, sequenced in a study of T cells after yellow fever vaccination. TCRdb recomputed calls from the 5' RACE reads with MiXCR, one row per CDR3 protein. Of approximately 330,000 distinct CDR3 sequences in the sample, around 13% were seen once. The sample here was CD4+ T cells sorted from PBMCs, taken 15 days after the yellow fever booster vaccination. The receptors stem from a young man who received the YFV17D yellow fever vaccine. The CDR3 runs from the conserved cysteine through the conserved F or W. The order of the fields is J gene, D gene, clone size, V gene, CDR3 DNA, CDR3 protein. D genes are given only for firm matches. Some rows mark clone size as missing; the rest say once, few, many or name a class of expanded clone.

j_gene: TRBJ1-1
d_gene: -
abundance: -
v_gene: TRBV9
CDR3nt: TGTGCCAGCAGCGTATCACCGGGTGCCACTGAAGCTTTCTTT
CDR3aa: CASSVSPGATEAFF

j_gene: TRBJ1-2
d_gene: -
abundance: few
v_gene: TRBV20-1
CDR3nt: TGCAGTGCTTCCCCCCCGGGCGGCTACACCTTC
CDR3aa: CSASPPGGYTF

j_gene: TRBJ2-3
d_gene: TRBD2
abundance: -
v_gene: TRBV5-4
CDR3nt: TGTGCCAGCAGCTTTGGGACTAGCGGGGCCAGCACAGATACGCAGTATTTT
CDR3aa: CASSFGTSGASTDTQYF

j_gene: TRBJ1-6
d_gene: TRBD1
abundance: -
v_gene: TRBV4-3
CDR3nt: TGCGCCAGCAGCCAAGATAACAGGGGGGGTCACCTCCACTTT
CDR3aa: CASSQDNRGGHLHF

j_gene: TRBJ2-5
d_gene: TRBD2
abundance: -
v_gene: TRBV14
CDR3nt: TGTGCCAGCAGCTTTCGACTAGCGGGGGGGGAGACCCAGTACTTC
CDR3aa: CASSFRLAGGETQYF

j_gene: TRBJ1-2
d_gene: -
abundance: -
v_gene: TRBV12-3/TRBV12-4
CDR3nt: TGTGCCAGCAGTGAGCAGGGGTTGGTCTATGGCTACACCTTC
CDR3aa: CASSEQGLVYGYTF

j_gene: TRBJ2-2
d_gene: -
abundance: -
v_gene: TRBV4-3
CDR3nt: TGCGCCAGCAGCCAAGATAATGGACGGCCAAACACCGGGGAGCTGTTTTTT
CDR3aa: CASSQDNGRPNTGELFF

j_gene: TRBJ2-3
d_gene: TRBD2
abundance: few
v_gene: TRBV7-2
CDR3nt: TGTGCCAGCAGCTTAGTGTTTTGGACTAGCGGGGGGTCAGATACGCAGTATTTT
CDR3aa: CASSLVFWTSGGSDTQYF

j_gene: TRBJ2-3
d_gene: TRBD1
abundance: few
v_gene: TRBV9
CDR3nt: TGTGCCAGCAGCGCACTCGAGAGGACAGGGCCAGATACGCAGTATTTT
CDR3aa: CASSALERTGPDTQYF

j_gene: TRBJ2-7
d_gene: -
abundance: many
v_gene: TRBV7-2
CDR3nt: TGTGCCAGCAGCAGATCGGACGGCTACGACGAGCAGTACTTC
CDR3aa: CASSRSDGYDEQYF

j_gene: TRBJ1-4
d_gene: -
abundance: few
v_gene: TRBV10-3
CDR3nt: TGTGCCATCTTCCTGGAGAGTGGGGAAAAACTGTTTTTT
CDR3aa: CAIFLESGEKLFF

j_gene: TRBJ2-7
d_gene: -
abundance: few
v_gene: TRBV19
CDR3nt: TGTGCCAGCTCCCGGGACACTATCTACGAGCAGTACTTC
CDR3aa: CASSRDTIYEQYF

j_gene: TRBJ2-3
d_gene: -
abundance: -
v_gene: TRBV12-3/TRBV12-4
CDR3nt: TGTGCCAGCACCTTCGGCACAGGGGATACGCAGTATTTT
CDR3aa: CASTFGTGDTQYF

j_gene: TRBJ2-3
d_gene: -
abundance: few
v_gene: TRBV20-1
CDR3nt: TGCAGTGCGGCACAGGGATACACAGATACGCAGTATTTT
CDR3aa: CSAAQGYTDTQYF

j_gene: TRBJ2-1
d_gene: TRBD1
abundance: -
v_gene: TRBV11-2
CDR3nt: TGTGCCAGCAGCCCGGGACAGGGGGCCGGGCAGTTCTTC
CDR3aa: CASSPGQGAGQFF

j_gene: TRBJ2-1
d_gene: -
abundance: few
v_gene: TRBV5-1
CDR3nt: TGCGCCAGCAGCAGGGAAACCTACAATGAGCAGTTCTTC
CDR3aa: CASSRETYNEQFF

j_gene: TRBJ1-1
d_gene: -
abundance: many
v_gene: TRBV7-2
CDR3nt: TGTGCCAGCAGCCCAGGGGCGCTTACGGGAACTGAAGCTTTCTTT
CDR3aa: CASSPGALTGTEAFF

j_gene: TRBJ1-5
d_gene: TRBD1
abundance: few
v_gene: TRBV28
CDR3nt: TGTGCCAGCACCACTACAGGGGGCGGATTTCAGCCCCAGCATTTT
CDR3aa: CASTTTGGGFQPQHF

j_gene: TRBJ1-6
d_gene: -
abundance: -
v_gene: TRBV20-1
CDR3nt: TGCAGTGCTAGAGGCATCTCTCTCAGACCCCTCCACTTT
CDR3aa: CSARGISLRPLHF

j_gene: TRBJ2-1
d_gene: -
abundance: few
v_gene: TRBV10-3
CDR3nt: TGTGCCATCAGTGCTAACGGTGGCTCCTACAATGAGCAGTTCTTC
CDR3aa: CAISANGGSYNEQFF

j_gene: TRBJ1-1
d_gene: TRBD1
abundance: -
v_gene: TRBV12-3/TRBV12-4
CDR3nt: TGTGCCAGCAGTCCACAGGACAGGGTTGGCGCTTTCTTT
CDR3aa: CASSPQDRVGAFF

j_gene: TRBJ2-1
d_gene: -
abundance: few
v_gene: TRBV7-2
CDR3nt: TGTGCCAGCAGCGCGCAAAACCTTCTGGAGCAGTTCTTC
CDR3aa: CASSAQNLLEQFF

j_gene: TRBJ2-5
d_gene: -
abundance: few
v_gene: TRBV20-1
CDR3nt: TGCAGTGTCCCGTGGGGAGAGACCCAGTACTTC
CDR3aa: CSVPWGETQYF

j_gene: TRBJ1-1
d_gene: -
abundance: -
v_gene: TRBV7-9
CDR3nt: TGTGCCAGCAGCTTTGGTGGGAAGAACACTGTAGCTTTCTTT
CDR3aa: CASSFGGKNTVAFF

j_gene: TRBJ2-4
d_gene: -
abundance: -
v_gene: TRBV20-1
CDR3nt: TGCAGTGCAGGGGGGGGGTTTCTAAACATTCAGTACTTC
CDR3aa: CSAGGGFLNIQYF

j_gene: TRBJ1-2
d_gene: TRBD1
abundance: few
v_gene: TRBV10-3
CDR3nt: TGTGCCATAAACAGGGGCGAAAACTATGGCTACACCTTC
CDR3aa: CAINRGENYGYTF

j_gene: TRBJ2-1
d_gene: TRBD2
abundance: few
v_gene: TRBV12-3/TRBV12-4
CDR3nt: TGTGCCAGCAGCACGGACCTTCTAGCGGGGCCCACCTACAATGAGCAGTTCTTC
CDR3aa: CASSTDLLAGPTYNEQFF

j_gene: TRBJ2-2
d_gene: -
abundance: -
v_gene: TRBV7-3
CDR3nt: TGTGCCAGCAGCTTAAGATGGGGCGGGGAGCTGTTTTTT
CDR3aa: CASSLRWGGELFF

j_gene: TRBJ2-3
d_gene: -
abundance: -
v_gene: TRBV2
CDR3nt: TGTGCCAGCGGTCGGCTAGGAGCCGGTACGCAGTATTTT
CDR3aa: CASGRLGAGTQYF

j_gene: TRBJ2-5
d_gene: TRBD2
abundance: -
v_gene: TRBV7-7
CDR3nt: TGTGCCAGCAGCCGAATAGGCGGGGGAATAGAGACCCAGTACTTC
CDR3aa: CASSRIGGGIETQYF

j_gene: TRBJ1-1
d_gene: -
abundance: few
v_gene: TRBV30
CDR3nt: TGTGCCTGGAGTGGTCCTCCTAACAGGATTGGAGCTTTCTTT
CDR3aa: CAWSGPPNRIGAFF

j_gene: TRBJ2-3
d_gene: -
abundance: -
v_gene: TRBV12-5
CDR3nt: TGTGCTAGTGGTTTGGTACTGGGGGCCTACACAGATACGCAGTATTTT
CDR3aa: CASGLVLGAYTDTQYF

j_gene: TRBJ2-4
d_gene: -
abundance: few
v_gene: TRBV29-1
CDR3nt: TGCAGTTCCGGGACGGGTAACATTCAGTACTTC
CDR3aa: CSSGTGNIQYF

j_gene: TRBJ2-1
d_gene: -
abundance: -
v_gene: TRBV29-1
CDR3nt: TGCAGCGTTGGTTATAGGTACAATGAGCAGTTCTTC
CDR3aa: CSVGYRYNEQFF

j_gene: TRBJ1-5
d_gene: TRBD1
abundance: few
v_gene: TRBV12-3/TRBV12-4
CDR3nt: TGTGCCAGCAGTACACAGGGGACTTTTCAGCCCCAGCATTTT
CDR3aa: CASSTQGTFQPQHF

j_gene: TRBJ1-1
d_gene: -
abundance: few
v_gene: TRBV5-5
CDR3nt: TGTGCCAGCAGCTTGGGAACAGCCACTGAAGCTTTCTTT
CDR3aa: CASSLGTATEAFF

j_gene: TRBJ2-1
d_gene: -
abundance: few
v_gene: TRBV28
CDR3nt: TGTGCCAGCAGTTTATACGATCAGAGGACAGAACCTCAGTTCTTC
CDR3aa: CASSLYDQRTEPQFF

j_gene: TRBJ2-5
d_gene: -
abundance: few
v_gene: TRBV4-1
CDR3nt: TGCGCCAGCAGCCACATTGGGGGAGAGACCCAGTACTTC
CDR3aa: CASSHIGGETQYF

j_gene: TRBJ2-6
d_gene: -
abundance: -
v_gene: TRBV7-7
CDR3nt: TGTGCCAGCAGCTTACGAACGTGGACAGAGAGCTCTGGGGCCAACGTCCTGACTTTC
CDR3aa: CASSLRTWTESSGANVLTF

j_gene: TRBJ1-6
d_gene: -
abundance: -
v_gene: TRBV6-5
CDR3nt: TGTGCCAGCACCCACCCCCGGATGGGGGCACCCCTCCACTTT
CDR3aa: CASTHPRMGAPLHF

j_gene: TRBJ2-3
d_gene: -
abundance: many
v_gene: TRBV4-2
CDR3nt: TGTGCCAGCAGCCAAGACGGGGCCTCAGGGGCAGATACGCAGTATTTT
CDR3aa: CASSQDGASGADTQYF

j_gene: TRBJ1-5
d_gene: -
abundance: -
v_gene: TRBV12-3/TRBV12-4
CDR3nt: TGTGCCAGCAGTTCGTCCCCCGAAACTGCTCAGCCCCAGCATTTT
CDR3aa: CASSSSPETAQPQHF

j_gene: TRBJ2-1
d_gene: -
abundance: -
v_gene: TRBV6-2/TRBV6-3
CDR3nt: TGTGCCAGCAGTTACTCTCGAGGGAAAGGAACCTACAATGAGCAGTTCTTC
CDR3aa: CASSYSRGKGTYNEQFF

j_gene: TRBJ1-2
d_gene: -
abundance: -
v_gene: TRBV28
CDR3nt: TGTGCCAGCACCCTGCCCACCGGTGGGGGAGGCTATGGCTACACCTTC
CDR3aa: CASTLPTGGGGYGYTF

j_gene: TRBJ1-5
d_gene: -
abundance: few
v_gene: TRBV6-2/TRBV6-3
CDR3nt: TGTGCCAGCAGTCCGCGGGACACCCGTGGCAATCAGCCCCAGCATTTT
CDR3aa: CASSPRDTRGNQPQHF

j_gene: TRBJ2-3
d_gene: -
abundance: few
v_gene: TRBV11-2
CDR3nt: TGTGCCAGCAGCTTAAATTGGTGGGGGGAGAGGACAGATACGCAGTATTTT
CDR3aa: CASSLNWWGERTDTQYF

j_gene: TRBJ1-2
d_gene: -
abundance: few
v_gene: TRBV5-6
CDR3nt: TGTGCCAGCAGCTTGGTACCCAGCGCTAACTATGGCTACACCTTC
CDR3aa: CASSLVPSANYGYTF

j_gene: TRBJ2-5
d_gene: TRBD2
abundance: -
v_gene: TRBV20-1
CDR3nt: TGCAGTGCTAGTCTAGCGGGGAGTCAGACCCAGTACTTC
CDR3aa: CSASLAGSQTQYF

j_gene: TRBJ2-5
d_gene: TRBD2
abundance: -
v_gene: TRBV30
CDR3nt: TGTGCCTGGACCCTGGGAGGGGAGACCCAGTACTTC
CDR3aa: CAWTLGGETQYF